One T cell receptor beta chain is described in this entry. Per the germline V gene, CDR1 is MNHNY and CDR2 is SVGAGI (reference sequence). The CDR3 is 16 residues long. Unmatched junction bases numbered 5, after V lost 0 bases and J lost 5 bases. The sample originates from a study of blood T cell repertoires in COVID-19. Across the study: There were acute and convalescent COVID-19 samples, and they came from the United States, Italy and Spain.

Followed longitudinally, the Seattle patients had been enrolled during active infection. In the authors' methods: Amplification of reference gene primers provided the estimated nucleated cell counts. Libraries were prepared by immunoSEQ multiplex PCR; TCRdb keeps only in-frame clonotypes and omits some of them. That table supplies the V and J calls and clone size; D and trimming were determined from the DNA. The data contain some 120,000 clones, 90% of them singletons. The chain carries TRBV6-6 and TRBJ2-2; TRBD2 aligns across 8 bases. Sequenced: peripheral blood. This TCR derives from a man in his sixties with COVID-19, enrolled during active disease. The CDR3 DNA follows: TGTGCCAGCAGTTACTCGGTCGCTAGCGGGACCGGGGAGCTGTTTTTT. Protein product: CASSYSVASGTGELFF.